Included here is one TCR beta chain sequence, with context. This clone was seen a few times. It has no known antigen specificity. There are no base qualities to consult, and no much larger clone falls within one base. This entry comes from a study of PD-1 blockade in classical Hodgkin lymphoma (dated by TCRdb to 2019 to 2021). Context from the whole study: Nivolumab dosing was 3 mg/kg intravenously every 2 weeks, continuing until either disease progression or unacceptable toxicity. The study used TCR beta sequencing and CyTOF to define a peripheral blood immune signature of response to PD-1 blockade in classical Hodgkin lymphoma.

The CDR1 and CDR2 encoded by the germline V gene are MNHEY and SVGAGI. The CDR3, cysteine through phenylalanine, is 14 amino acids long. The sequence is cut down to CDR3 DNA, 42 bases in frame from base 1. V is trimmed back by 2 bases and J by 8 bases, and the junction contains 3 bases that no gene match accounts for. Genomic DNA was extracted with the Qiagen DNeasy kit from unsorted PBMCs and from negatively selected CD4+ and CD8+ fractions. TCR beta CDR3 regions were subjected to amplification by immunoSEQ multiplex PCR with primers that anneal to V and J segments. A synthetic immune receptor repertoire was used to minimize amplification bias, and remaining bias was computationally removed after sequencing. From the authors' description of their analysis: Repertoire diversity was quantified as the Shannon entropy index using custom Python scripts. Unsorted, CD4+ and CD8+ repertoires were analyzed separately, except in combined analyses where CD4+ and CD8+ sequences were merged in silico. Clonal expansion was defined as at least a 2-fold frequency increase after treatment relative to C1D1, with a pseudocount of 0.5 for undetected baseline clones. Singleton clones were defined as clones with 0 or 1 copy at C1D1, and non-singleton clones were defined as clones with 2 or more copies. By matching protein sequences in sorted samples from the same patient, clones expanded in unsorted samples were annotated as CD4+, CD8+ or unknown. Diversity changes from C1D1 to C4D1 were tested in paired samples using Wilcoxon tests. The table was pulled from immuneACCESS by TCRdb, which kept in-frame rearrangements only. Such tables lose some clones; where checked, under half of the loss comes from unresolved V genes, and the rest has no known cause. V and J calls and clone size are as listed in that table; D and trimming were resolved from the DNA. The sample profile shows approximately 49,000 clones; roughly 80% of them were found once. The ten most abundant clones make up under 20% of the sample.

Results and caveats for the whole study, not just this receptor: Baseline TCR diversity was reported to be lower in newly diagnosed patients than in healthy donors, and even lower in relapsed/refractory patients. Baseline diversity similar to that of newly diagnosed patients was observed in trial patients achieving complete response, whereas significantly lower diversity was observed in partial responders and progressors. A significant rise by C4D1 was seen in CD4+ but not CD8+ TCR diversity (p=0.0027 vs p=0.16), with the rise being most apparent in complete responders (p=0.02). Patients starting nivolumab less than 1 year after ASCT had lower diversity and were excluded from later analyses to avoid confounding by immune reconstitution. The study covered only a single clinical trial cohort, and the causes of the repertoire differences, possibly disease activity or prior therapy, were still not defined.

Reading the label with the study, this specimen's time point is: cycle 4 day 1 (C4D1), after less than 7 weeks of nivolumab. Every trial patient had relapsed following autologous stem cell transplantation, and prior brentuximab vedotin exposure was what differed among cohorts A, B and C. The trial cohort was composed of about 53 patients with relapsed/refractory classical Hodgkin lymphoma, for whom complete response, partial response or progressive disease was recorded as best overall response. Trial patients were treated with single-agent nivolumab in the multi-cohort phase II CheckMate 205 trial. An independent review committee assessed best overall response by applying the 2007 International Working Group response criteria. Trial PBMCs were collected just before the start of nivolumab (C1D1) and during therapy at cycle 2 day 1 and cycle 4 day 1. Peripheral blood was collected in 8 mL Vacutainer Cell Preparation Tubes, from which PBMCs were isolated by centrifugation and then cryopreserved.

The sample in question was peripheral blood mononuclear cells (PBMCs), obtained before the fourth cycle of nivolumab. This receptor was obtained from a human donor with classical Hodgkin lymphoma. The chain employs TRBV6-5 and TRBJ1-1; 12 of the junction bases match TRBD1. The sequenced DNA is TGTGCCAGCAGTTACGGGACAGGGGGCGGAGAAGCTTTCTTT. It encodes CASSYGTGGGEAFF.